This TCR beta chain was retrieved from a study of T cell changes during pregnancy in multiple sclerosis. This clone was detected only a few times. Sequenced by immunoSEQ multiplex PCR; TCRdb stores in-frame clones only, minus some. The data show approximately 84,000 clones, 94% seen once. This specimen was peripheral blood, taken in the second trimester of pregnancy. The source is a female donor in good health, enrolled as a control in a pregnancy study.

The CDR3 spells CAWTLASNEQFF. The CDR3 region has the DNA TGTGCCTGGACGTTAGCGAGCAATGAGCAGTTCTTC. This chain connects TRBV30 to TRBJ2-1, with a weak D call TRBD2 (5 bases). V lost 4 bases, J lost 6 bases, and 10 bases lay in between. CDR3 length: 12 amino acids. From germline, CDR1 is GTSNPN and CDR2 SVGIG (reference sequence).